One and the same sample provided the 21 T cell receptor beta chains below, sequenced in a study of blood T cell repertoires in COVID-19 (dated by TCRdb to about 2020). Libraries were built with the immunoSEQ multiplex PCR assay. TCRdb carries this immuneACCESS record with in-frame sequences only. Its versions omit some clonotypes, under half of them owing to an unresolved V gene in the studies checked, with the rest unexplained. The sample data list 130,000 to 150,000 clones, and around three quarters of these were observed just once. The ten largest clones take up less than 4.5% of the sample. Specimen: peripheral blood. These receptors came from a man in his fifties or sixties with acute or convalescent COVID-19.

This clone was recorded once. This chain uses TRBV29-1 with TRBJ2-1; the D gene is possibly TRBD2 (5 bases). V dropped 7 bases and J dropped 7 bases, with 14 bases sitting between them. Looked up from germline, CDR1 is SQVTM and CDR2 is ANQGSEA. This CDR3 is 12 amino acids long. CDR3 sequence (DNA): TGCAGCGGGGAGTCTAGGACGAATGAGCAGTTCTTC. Amino acid sequence: CSGESRTNEQFF.

The chain links TRBV28 to TRBJ2-5; D gene ambiguous. The germline V gene has CDR1 MDHEN and CDR2 SYDVKM. V lost 4 bases and J lost 0, with 12 bases in between. There are 15 residues in the CDR3. The chain's CDR3 is CASSSTRVYQETQYF. In DNA, the CDR3 is TGTGCCAGCAGTTCAACCCGGGTATACCAAGAGACCCAGTACTTC.

The chain recombines TRBV6-5 with TRBJ1-1, with D unclear. Germline loops: CDR1 MNHEY, CDR2 SVGAGI. The ends were cut back, 7 bases at V and 1 base at J, with 13 bases in the middle. The length of the CDR3 is 14 residues. The CDR3 region is CASTLGRPNTEAFF. As DNA, the CDR3 is TGTGCCAGCACCCTTGGGAGGCCGAACACTGAAGCTTTCTTT.

The chain carries TRBV7-2 and TRBJ2-5; 9 positions agree with TRBD1. This CDR3 spans 18 amino acids. Germline assignment: CDR1 SGHTA and CDR2 FQGNSA. V was pared by 4 bases and J by 5 bases, with 17 bases of the junction left unmatched. In nucleotides, the CDR3 is TGTGCCAGCAGCTCCGCGGGACAGGGAGCCTTGAGGAGGGAGACCCAGTACTTC. It translates to CASSSAGQGALRRETQYF. The full variable domain, its missing parts supplied by reference TRBV7-2 and TRBJ2-5, is GAGVSQSPSNKVTEKGKDVELRCDPISGHTALYWYRQSLGQGLEFLIYFQGNSAPDKSGLPSDRFSAERTGGSVSTLTIQRTQQEDSAVYLCASSSAGQGALRRETQYFGPGTRLLVL.

The genes are TRBV7-8 and TRBJ2-1, with 11 bases fitting TRBD2. CDR1 is SGHVS and CDR2 is FQNEAQ in the germline V gene. J lost 3 bases, V lost 1 base, and 2 bases had no gene match. The CDR3 has 16 residues. The CDR3 here is CASSLGGTSGYNEQFF. In DNA, the CDR3 is TGTGCCAGCAGCTTAGGGGGGACTAGCGGCTACAATGAGCAGTTCTTC.

The CDR3 loop is CATSRDHLTGSSYNEQFF. CDR3 in DNA: TGTGCCACCAGCAGAGACCACTTGACGGGAAGCTCCTACAATGAGCAGTTCTTC. The gene calls are TRBV15 and TRBJ2-1; TRBD2 might be the D (5 bases). Deletions cut 0 bases from V and 0 bases from J, with 15 bases between. The CDR3 extends over 18 amino acids. Germline lookup yields CDR1 LNHNV and CDR2 YYDKDF (reference sequence).

The chain links TRBV7-9 to TRBJ2-3; TRBD2 matches 7 bases. This CDR3 comprises 17 residues. The germline V gene encodes CDR1 SEHNR and CDR2 FQNEAQ (reference sequence). V was pared by 3 bases and J by 1 base, with 10 bases of the junction left unmatched. The CDR3 is CASSFGLAGYGTDTQYF. CDR3 sequence (DNA): TGTGCCAGCAGCTTCGGATTAGCGGGTTATGGCACAGATACGCAGTATTTT.

This chain links TRBV7-2 with TRBJ1-5, with 9 bases identical to TRBD1. CDR3 length: 14 amino acids. Germline V gene sequence: CDR1 SGHTA, CDR2 FQGNSA. The J segment lost 5 bases and the V segment lost 5 bases, leaving 4 bases of the junction unmatched. CDR3 in DNA: TGTGCCAGCAGCGCACAGGGGGCTGATCAGCCCCAGCATTTT. It is translated as CASSAQGADQPQHF.

V usage is TRBV7-3 and J usage is TRBJ2-5; tentative D call: TRBD2 (6 bases). V lost 0 bases to trimming and J lost 7 bases, with 12 bases between them. This CDR3 is built from 14 residues. CDR1 SGHTA and CDR2 FQGTGA come from the germline V gene. In nucleotides, the CDR3 is TGTGCCAGCAGCTTAACCGGAGGGGAAGGGACCCAGTACTTC. Its translation is CASSLTGGEGTQYF.

The gene calls are TRBV24-1 and TRBJ2-3; unclear D gene. There are 11 residues in the CDR3. V was pared by 3 bases and J by 7 bases, with 4 bases between. The germline CDR1 and CDR2 sequences are KGHDR and SFDVKD. CDR3 loop: CATSDVNTQYF. CDR3 DNA: TGTGCCACCAGTGATGTTAATACGCAGTATTTT.

The CDR3 sequence: CASSTGTGSHEQYF. Here the CDR3 DNA reads TGTGCCAGCAGTACCGGGACAGGGTCCCACGAGCAGTACTTC. The chain links TRBV11-3 to TRBJ2-7; TRBD1 aligns across 9 bases. The CDR3 is 14 amino acids. Per the germline V gene, CDR1 is SGHNT and CDR2 is YENEEA. V lost 6 bases and J lost 5; bases outside the gene matches: 8.

V usage is TRBV5-4 and J usage is TRBJ1-4; no firm D call. Germline CDR1 reads SGHNT; CDR2 reads YYREEE (reference sequence). V was shortened by 1 base and J by 2 bases, with 9 bases between the two germline ends. The CDR3 has 15 residues. The CDR3 DNA sequence: TGTGCCAGCAGCTTGTTCCCGACTACTAATGAAAAACTGTTTTTT. Translating gives CASSLFPTTNEKLFF.

V usage is TRBV7-2 and J usage is TRBJ2-2; a possible D gene is TRBD1 (5 bases). The CDR3 runs 14 residues. V gave up 6 bases and J gave up 7 bases, with 15 bases separating them. Germline CDR1 is SGHTA and CDR2 is FQGNSA. The CDR3 reads CASRHVRAGGELFF. CDR3 nucleotides: TGTGCCAGCAGACACGTCAGGGCCGGCGGGGAGCTGTTTTTT.

This chain's CDR3 is CASESGDTDTQYF. The CDR3 region has the DNA TGTGCCAGTGAATCGGGGGACACAGATACGCAGTATTTT. The J gene is TRBJ2-3, the V gene TRBV19, with D perhaps TRBD2 (6 bases). Per germline, CDR1 LNHDA and CDR2 SQIVND (reference sequence). The ends were cut back, 8 bases at V and 2 bases at J, with 11 bases in the middle. The CDR3 sequence is 13 residues long. The full variable domain, its missing parts supplied by reference TRBV19 and TRBJ2-3, is DGGITQSPKYLFRKEGQNVTLSCEQNLNHDAMYWYRQDPGQGLRLIYYSQIVNDFQKGDIAEGYSVSREKKESFPLTVTSAQKNPTAFYLCASESGDTDTQYFGPGTRLTVL.

The chain recombines TRBV19 with TRBJ1-2, with D possibly TRBD1 on 5 matching bases. This CDR3 contains 14 residues. With 7 bases removed from V and 0 bases from J, the gap between germline ends came to 12 bases. Per the germline V gene, CDR1 is LNHDA and CDR2 is SQIVND (reference sequence). CDR3 amino acids: CASNRGIPNYGYTF. CDR3 bases: TGTGCCAGTAATAGGGGTATCCCTAACTATGGCTACACCTTC.

This sequence joins TRBV28 and TRBJ2-1, with 8 bases matching TRBD1. This CDR3 contains 15 residues. CDR1 is MDHEN and CDR2 is SYDVKM in the germline V gene. Trimming removed 6 bases from V and 5 bases from J; junction bases left unmatched: 9. The CDR3 DNA follows: TGTGCCAGCAGGGGCAGGGGGCGATCGGACAATGAGCAGTTCTTC. Amino acid sequence: CASRGRGRSDNEQFF.

The chain links TRBV28 to TRBJ2-3; 8 bases line up with TRBD1. V lost 2 bases, J lost 0 bases, and 13 bases stayed unmatched. The CDR3 consists of 19 residues. Germline CDR1 and CDR2: MDHEN and SYDVKM. The CDR3 loop is CASSLRWQGATTSTDTQYF. Written as DNA, the CDR3 is TGTGCCAGCAGTTTACGGTGGCAGGGGGCAACCACTAGCACAGATACGCAGTATTTT.

V is TRBV25-1 and J is TRBJ2-7, with a possible D match to TRBD2 (5 bases). This CDR3 contains 12 residues. Trimming removed 6 bases from V and 0 bases from J, with 6 bases in between. Germline V gene data show CDR1 as MGHDK and CDR2 as SYGVNS. The CDR3 sequence: CASREGSYEQYF. The CDR3 DNA reads as TGTGCCAGCAGAGAGGGCTCCTACGAGCAGTACTTC.

V gene TRBV18 combines with J gene TRBJ1-2, with 8 bases lining up with TRBD1. The V gene's germline CDR1 is KGHSH and CDR2 LQKENI. Germline trimming cut 6 bases from V and 2 bases from J; bases unmatched to any gene: 2. The CDR3 contains 13 residues. The CDR3 DNA reads TGTGCCAGCTCTCAGGGGGCCAACTATGGCTACACCTTC. Translation: CASSQGANYGYTF.

This clone was seen only a few times. This sequence joins TRBV19 and TRBJ1-2; a weak D match, TRBD1 (5 bases). CDR1 is LNHDA and CDR2 is SQIVND in the germline V gene (reference sequence). Trimming pared 3 bases from V and 4 bases from J, leaving 12 bases between. This CDR3 has 14 residues. The CDR3 spells CASSIFDSPYGYTF. For the CDR3, the DNA is TGTGCCAGTAGTATTTTCGACAGTCCCTATGGCTACACCTTC.

The V gene is TRBV6-2 or TRBV6-3, the J gene TRBJ1-2, with 8 positions matching TRBD1. This CDR3 region has 16 residues. Losses at the gene ends were 6 bases for V and 5 bases for J; bases not matched to a gene: 14. CDR1 is MNHEY, CDR2 SVGEGT, per germline. The CDR3: CASSQTGTGRTYGYTF. The CDR3 region has the DNA TGTGCCAGCAGCCAAACTGGGACAGGACGTACGTATGGCTACACCTTC.